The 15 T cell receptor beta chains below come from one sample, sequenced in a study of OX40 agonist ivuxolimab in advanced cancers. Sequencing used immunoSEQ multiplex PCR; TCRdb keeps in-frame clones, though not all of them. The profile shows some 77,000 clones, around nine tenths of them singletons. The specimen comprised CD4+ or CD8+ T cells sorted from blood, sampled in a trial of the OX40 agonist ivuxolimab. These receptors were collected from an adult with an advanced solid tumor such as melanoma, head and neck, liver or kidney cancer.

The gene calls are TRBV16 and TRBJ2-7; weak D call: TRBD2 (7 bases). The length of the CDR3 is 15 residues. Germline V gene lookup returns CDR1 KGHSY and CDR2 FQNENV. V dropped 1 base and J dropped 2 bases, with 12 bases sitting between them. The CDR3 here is CASSQLGGPTYEQYF. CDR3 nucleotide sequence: TGTGCCAGCAGCCAATTGGGGGGGCCTACCTACGAGCAGTACTTC.

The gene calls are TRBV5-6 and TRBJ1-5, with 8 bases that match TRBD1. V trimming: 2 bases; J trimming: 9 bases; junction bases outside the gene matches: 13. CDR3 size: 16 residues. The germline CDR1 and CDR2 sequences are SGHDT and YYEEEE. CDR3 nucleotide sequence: TGTGCCAGCAGCTTCGGTCCAGGGGGCGAATCCAGGCCCCAGCATTTT. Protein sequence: CASSFGPGGESRPQHF.

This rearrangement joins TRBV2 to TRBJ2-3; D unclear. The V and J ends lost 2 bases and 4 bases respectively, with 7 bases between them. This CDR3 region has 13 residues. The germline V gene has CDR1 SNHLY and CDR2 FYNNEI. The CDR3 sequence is CASSERLADTQYF. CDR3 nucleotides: TGTGCCAGCAGTGAAAGACTGGCAGATACGCAGTATTTT.

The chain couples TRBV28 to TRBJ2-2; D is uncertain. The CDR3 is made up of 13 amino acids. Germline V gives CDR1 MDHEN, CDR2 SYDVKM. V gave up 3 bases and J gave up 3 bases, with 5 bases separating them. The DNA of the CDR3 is TGTGCCAGCAGTTTTCAATACACCGGGGAGCTGTTTTTT. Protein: CASSFQYTGELFF.

CDR3 sequence (DNA): TGTGCCAGCAGCTCCGATAGAGGCAGGGGCCTAGAGACCCAGTACTTC. Encoded protein: CASSSDRGRGLETQYF. The chain is built from TRBV5-8 and TRBJ2-5, with TRBD1 as a possible D gene (6 bases). The CDR3 contains 16 residues. Deletions cut 3 bases from V and 4 bases from J, with 19 bases between. Germline CDR1 reads SGHTS; CDR2 reads YDEGEE.

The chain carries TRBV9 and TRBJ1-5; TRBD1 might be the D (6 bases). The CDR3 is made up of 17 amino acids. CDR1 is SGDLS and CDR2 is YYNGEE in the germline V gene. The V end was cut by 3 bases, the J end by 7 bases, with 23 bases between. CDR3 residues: CASSEGGSDPRQQPQHF. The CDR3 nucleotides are TGTGCCAGCAGCGAGGGGGGGTCGGACCCCCGTCAGCAGCCCCAGCATTTT.

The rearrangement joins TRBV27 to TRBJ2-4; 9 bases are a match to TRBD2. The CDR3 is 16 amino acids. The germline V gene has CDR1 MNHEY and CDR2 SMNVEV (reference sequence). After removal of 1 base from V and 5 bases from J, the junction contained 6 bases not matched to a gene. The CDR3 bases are TGTGCCAGCAGTTTATGGGGGACTAGCCTTCAAAACATTCAGTACTTC. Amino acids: CASSLWGTSLQNIQYF.

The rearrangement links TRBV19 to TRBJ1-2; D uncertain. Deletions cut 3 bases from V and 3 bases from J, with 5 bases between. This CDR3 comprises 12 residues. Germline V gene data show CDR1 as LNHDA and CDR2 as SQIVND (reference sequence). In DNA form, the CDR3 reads TGTGCCAGTAGTATTGTAGACTATGGCTACACCTTC. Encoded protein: CASSIVDYGYTF.

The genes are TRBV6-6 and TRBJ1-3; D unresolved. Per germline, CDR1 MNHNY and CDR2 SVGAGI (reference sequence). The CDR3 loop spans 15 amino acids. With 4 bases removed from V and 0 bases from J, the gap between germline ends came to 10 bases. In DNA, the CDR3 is TGTGCCAGCAGTTCCCCTGGGAGCTCTGGAAACACCATATATTTT. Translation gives CASSSPGSSGNTIYF.

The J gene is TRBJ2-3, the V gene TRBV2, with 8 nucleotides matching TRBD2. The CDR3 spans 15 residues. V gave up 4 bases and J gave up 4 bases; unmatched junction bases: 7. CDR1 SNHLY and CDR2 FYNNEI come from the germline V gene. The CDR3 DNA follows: TGTGCCAGCAGTGCACAGCGGGAGATAGCAGATACGCAGTATTTT. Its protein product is CASSAQREIADTQYF.

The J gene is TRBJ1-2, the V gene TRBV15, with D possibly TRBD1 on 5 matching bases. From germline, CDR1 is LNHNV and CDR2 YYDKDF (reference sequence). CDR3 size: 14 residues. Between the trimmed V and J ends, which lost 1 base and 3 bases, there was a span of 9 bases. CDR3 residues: CATSRVTGDYGYTF. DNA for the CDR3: TGTGCCACCAGCAGAGTAACGGGGGACTATGGCTACACCTTC. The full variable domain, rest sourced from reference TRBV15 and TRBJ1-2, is DAMVIQNPRYQVTQFGKPVTLSCSQTLNHNVMYWYQQKSSQAPKLLFHYYDKDFNNEADTPDNFQSRRPNTSFCFLDIRSPGLGDTAMYLCATSRVTGDYGYTFGSGTRLTVV.

The chain's CDR3 is CASSELAGRYQPQHF. CDR3 nucleotide sequence: TGTGCCAGCAGTGAACTGGCAGGGCGGTATCAGCCCCAGCATTTT. The V and J genes are TRBV2 and TRBJ1-5; D may be TRBD1 (5 bases). V lost 2 bases and J 5 bases, leaving 13 bases between the germline ends. There are 15 residues in the CDR3. Per germline, CDR1 SNHLY and CDR2 FYNNEI. The full variable domain, with the rest looked up from reference TRBV2 and TRBJ1-5, is EPEVTQTPSHQVTQMGQEVILRCVPISNHLYFYWYRQILGQKVEFLVSFYNNEISEKSEIFDDQFSVERPDGSNFTLKIRSTKLEDSAMYFCASSELAGRYQPQHFGDGTRLSIL.

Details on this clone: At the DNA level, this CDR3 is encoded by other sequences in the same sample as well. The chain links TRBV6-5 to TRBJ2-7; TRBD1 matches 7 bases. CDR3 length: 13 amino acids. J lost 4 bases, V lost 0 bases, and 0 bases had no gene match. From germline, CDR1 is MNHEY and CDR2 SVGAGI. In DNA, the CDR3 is TGTGCCAGCAGTTACTCCAGGGGGTACGAGCAGTACTTC. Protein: CASSYSRGYEQYF.

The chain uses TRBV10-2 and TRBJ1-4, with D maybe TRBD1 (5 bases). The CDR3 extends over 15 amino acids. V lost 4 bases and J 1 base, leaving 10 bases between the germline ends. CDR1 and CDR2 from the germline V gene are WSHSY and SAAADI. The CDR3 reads CASSVTGQTNEKLFF. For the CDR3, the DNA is TGCGCCAGCAGTGTAACGGGGCAAACTAATGAAAAACTGTTTTTT.

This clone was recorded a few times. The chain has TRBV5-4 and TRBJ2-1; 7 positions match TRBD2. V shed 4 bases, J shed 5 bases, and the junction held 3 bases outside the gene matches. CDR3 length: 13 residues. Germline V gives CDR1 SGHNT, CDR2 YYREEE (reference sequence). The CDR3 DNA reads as TGTGCCAGCAGCGGCGGACTAGACAATGAGCAGTTCTTC. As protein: CASSGGLDNEQFF.